This TCR beta chain is drawn from a study of T cell responses to AZD1222 COVID-19 vaccine. Overall study results and limits: Donors, mostly white British, included more females; clonal diversity was possibly underestimated. Repertoire sampling occurred only after the peak T cell response.

Remarks on this clone: The antigen remains unidentified.

Germline loops: CDR1 SGHDN, CDR2 FVKESK. The CDR3 loop spans 15 amino acids. The V gene end was trimmed by 2 bases and the J gene end by 1 base; junction bases not matched to a gene: 4. The repertoire was sequenced with immunoSEQ multiplex PCR; TCRdb's copy has only in-frame clones and lacks some. The sample shows some 140,000 clones, 91% of them seen only once. The receptor's source is an adult who received the AZD1222 COVID-19 vaccine. This rearrangement joins TRBV14 to TRBJ1-2; 7 bases map to TRBD1. Sequencing used peripheral blood, obtained 28 days after the second AZD1222 dose. The CDR3: CASSQLQGGNYGYTF. CDR3 DNA: TGTGCCAGCAGCCAACTCCAGGGGGGTAACTATGGCTACACCTTC.